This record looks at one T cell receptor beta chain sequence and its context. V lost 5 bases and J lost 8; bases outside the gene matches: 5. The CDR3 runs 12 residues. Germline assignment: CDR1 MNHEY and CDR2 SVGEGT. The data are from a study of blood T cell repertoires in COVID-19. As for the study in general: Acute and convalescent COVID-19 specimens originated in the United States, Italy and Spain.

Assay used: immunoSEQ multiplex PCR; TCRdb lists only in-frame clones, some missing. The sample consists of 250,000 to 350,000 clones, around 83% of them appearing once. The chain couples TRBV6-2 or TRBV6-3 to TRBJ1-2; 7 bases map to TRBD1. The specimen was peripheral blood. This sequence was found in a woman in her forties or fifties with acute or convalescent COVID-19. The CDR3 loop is CASSTGDRGYTF. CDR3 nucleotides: TGTGCCAGCAGTACAGGGGATCGAGGCTACACCTTC.